This T cell receptor (beta chain) originates from a study of T-cell reconstitution after alpha-beta-depleted transplantation in children. CDR1 SQVTM and CDR2 ANQGSEA come from the germline V gene. The ends were cut back, 6 bases at V and 6 bases at J, with 9 bases in the middle. The CDR3 runs to 12 residues. General study results and limits: Most T-cell counts and diversity one year after the transplant came from T cells that were newly produced.

This clonotype was seen repeatedly, ten times or more. Its antigen is undetermined. TCRbeta library preparation incorporated unique molecular identifiers. From the PCR reads, TCRdb called clonotypes with MiXCR, one entry per CDR3 protein. The sample carries hundreds of thousands of distinct CDR3 sequences, roughly 23% recorded once. The TCR comes from a boy younger than two who had a stem cell transplant for acute myeloid leukemia, so the T cells may come from the graft donor. The chain uses TRBV29-1 and TRBJ1-6; D gene unclear. The sequenced sample was PBMCs, mostly from graft donor cells, obtained 360 days after TCRalphabeta/CD19-depleted stem cell transplant. CDR3 sequence reads: CSVSEGNSPLHF. The CDR3 DNA reads TGCAGCGTGTCTGAGGGTAATTCACCCCTCCACTTT.